The 11 T cell receptor beta chains given below trace back to one sample, sequenced in a study of human T cells and chemical hapten exposure (dated by TCRdb to the early 2020s). Receptor amplification or capture employed RACE. Sequencing relied on a NextSeq 500. The raw public data were reprocessed by TCRdb itself: fastp quality trimming at Q25, MiXCR clonotype calling, in-frame beta chains only. Rows are unified per CDR3 protein, each entry keeping the most common DNA and genes. For this sample the table gives some 250,000 distinct CDR3 sequences, of which roughly 7.7% were detected only once. The top ten clones comprise less than 1.5% of the sample. The time point tag for this specimen amounts to: pre-sensitization, week 0. The treatment or condition label of this sample denotes: therapeutic diphenylcyclopropenone sensitization with weekly scalp DPC. The sequencing here drew on whole blood, taken in connection with sensitization to the hapten diphenylcyclopropenone (DPC). All receptors derive from a man aged 18 to 29 with alopecia areata. Some clones in this sample may be carry-over from other donors' samples.

The chain links TRBV7-2 to TRBJ1-3, with 8 bases fitting TRBD1. After removal of 1 base from V and 0 bases from J, the junction contained 5 bases not matched to a gene. CDR1 is SGHTA and CDR2 is FQGNSA in the germline V gene. There are 17 residues in the CDR3. The CDR3 is CASSLGGQGGSGNTIYF. CDR3 in DNA: TGTGCCAGCAGCTTAGGAGGACAGGGAGGCTCTGGAAACACCATATATTTT.

The rearrangement uses TRBV7-9 and TRBJ2-5; the match to TRBD2 covers 7 bases. With 2 bases clipped from V and 5 bases from J, the junction kept 8 bases outside the gene matches. The CDR3 has 15 residues. Germline V lookup: CDR1 SEHNR, CDR2 FQNEAQ (reference sequence). The CDR3 bases are TGTGCCAGCAGCTTACACAGCGGGGCTGGGGAGACCCAGTACTTC. Encoded protein: CASSLHSGAGETQYF. The variable domain in full, completed from reference TRBV7-9 and TRBJ2-5, reads DTGVSQNPRHKITKRGQNVTFRCDPISEHNRLYWYRQTLGQGPEFLTYFQNEAQLEKSRLLSDRFSAERPKGSFSTLEIQRTEQGDSAMYLCASSLHSGAGETQYFGPGTRLLVL.

This clonotype turned up a few times. The chain couples TRBV20-1 to TRBJ1-2; D unresolved. This CDR3 contains 11 residues. Trimming pared 4 bases from V and 4 bases from J, leaving 7 bases between. Per germline, CDR1 DFQATT and CDR2 SNEGSKA (reference sequence). CDR3 in DNA: TGCAGTGCTATCCGTGGCTATGGCTACACCTTC. Protein: CSAIRGYGYTF.

The chain has TRBV14 and TRBJ1-1; a weak D match, TRBD1 (6 bases). The germline V gene has CDR1 SGHDN and CDR2 FVKESK. There are 15 residues in the CDR3. Trimming left V 4 bases short and J 3 bases short, with 15 bases between. The CDR3 nucleotides read TGTGCCAGCAGCCCTTACAGAGGGGGGGACACTGAAGCTTTCTTT. Amino acid sequence: CASSPYRGGDTEAFF.

The J gene is TRBJ1-6, the V gene TRBV5-1, with 7 bases aligning to TRBD1. CDR3 length: 14 amino acids. V lost 1 base, J lost 14 bases, and 9 bases stayed unmatched. Germline CDR1 is SGHRS and CDR2 is YFSETQ. The CDR3 coding sequence is TGCGCCAGCAGCTTGTCCAGCGGCCAGGGGGCCCTCCACTTT. This sequence encodes CASSLSSGQGALHF.

This clonotype was seen ten or more times. This chain uses TRBV28 with TRBJ2-3; D unresolved. The germline gives CDR1 MDHEN, CDR2 SYDVKM. CDR3 length equals 13 residues. Trimming took off 5 bases at V and 6 bases at J, with 12 bases between the two ends. The CDR3 DNA follows: TGTGCCAGCAGTCTTATCATGGATGATACGCAGTATTTT. It translates to CASSLIMDDTQYF.

J is TRBJ2-3 and V is TRBV29-1, with D possibly TRBD2 on 6 matching bases. Germline V gene data show CDR1 as SQVTM and CDR2 as ANQGSEA. The V end was cut by 7 bases, the J end by 2 bases, with 22 bases between. This CDR3 comprises 16 residues. Here the CDR3 DNA reads TGCAGCGCCGCGGGGTACATCGCGAATTTCACAGATACGCAGTATTTT. Its protein is CSAAGYIANFTDTQYF.

This chain connects TRBV7-2 to TRBJ1-3, with a weak D call TRBD1 (5 bases). CDR1 SGHTA and CDR2 FQGNSA come from the germline V gene. Trimming left V 6 bases short and J 4 bases short, with 16 bases between. The CDR3 is made up of 15 amino acids. CDR3 amino acids: CASRHGAGRGNTIYF. The DNA for the CDR3 is TGTGCCAGCAGGCACGGGGCGGGGAGGGGAAACACCATATATTTT.

The CDR3: CASSSDRDPTGELFF. The DNA for the CDR3 is TGTGCCAGCAGTTCGGACAGAGACCCCACCGGGGAGCTGTTTTTT. The rearrangement links TRBV12-3 or TRBV12-4 to TRBJ2-2, with a weak D call TRBD1 (6 bases). The CDR3 is 15 amino acids. Trimming took 4 bases from V and 4 from J, leaving 13 bases between them.

As concerns this clonotype: A much larger clone differs by one base, so this may be a read error. The chain employs TRBV3-1 and TRBJ1-1; D not resolved. CDR3 length: 13 residues. The V end lost 1 base, the J end lost 4 bases, and 7 bases lay between the germline ends. The V gene's germline CDR1 is LGHDT and CDR2 YNNKEL (reference sequence). Here the CDR3 DNA reads TGTGCCAGCAGCCAAGGTGGGATCACTGAAGCTTTCTTT. It codes for CASSQGGITEAFF.

This clonotype has more than one count but fewer than ten. This chain uses TRBV20-1 with TRBJ2-1; 11 nucleotides match TRBD2. The germline CDR1 and CDR2 sequences are DFQATT and SNEGSKA (reference sequence). There are 14 residues in the CDR3. V lost 3 bases and J lost 7; bases outside the gene matches: 5. In DNA, the CDR3 is TGCAGTGCTAGGGCTAGCGGGGGGTCAAATGAGCAGTTCTTC. It encodes CSARASGGSNEQFF.